This T cell receptor beta chain came from a study of PD-L1 blockade in urothelial cancer. Study-wide context: Prior chemotherapy regimens per patient numbered 0 to 3. Blood-derived samples held a median around 130,000 T cells.

Clones were sequenced by immunoSEQ multiplex PCR, and TCRdb holds only the in-frame ones, with some missing. The sample carries tens of thousands of clones, roughly 88% recorded once. After removal of 6 bases from V and 4 bases from J, the junction contained 5 bases not matched to a gene. The CDR3 has 14 residues. The germline V gene encodes CDR1 MNHEY and CDR2 SMNVEV (reference sequence). This specimen consisted of PBMCs, obtained around atezolizumab (anti-PD-L1) treatment. V usage is TRBV27 and J usage is TRBJ1-5, with TRBD1 matching 8 bases. This receptor was identified in a man aged 60 to 75 with urothelial cancer. The CDR3 region is CASSQGADNQPQHF. CDR3 nucleotides: TGTGCCAGCAGCCAGGGGGCGGATAATCAGCCCCAGCATTTT.